Presented here are 28 T cell receptor beta chains from one specimen sequenced in a study of patients and donors after allogeneic stem cell transplantation. Each CDR3 protein gets one entry after TCRdb re-called the RT-PCR reads with MiXCR. The data show around 240,000 distinct CDR3 sequences, around 14% seen once. The sequenced material came from blood, either unsorted or a sorted T cell fraction (not recorded which). These receptor sequences come from a human donor who was either an allogeneic HSCT recipient or a stem cell or donor lymphocyte infusion donor (not recorded which). It is not recorded whose cells these are; they may come from a transplant donor.

This clonotype was recorded once. The chain employs TRBV20-1 and TRBJ2-3; a possible D gene is TRBD2 (5 bases). Looked up from germline, CDR1 is DFQATT and CDR2 is SNEGSKA (reference sequence). This CDR3 region has 14 residues. V was clipped by 7 bases and J by 3 bases, with 17 bases between them. The CDR3: CSVNPRRVTDTQYF. The CDR3 DNA sequence: TGCAGTGTTAACCCGAGGCGGGTAACAGATACGCAGTATTTT.

The chain employs TRBV6-6 and TRBJ1-2, with unresolved D. Trimming removed 6 bases from V and 0 bases from J, with 8 bases in between. Germline CDR1 and CDR2: MNHNY and SVGAGI (reference sequence). This CDR3 is 13 amino acids long. The CDR3 is CASRATANYGYTF. The DNA of the CDR3 is TGTGCCAGCAGAGCTACAGCTAACTATGGCTACACCTTC.

The chain links TRBV5-4 to TRBJ2-1; D uncertain. Deletions cut 4 bases from V and 8 bases from J, with 16 bases between. The germline V gene encodes CDR1 SGHNT and CDR2 YYREEE (reference sequence). The CDR3 contains 14 residues. In nucleotides, the CDR3 is TGTGCCAGCAGCGGAGAGAAGTGGTCCGATGAGCAGTTCTTC. Its protein is CASSGEKWSDEQFF.

V and J are TRBV3-1 and TRBJ2-5; weak D call: TRBD2 (5 bases). In germline, CDR1 is LGHDT, CDR2 YNNKEL (reference sequence). V dropped 0 bases and J dropped 0 bases, with 8 bases sitting between them. This CDR3 contains 15 residues. CDR3 coding DNA: TGTGCCAGCAGCCAAGACGGGATGTACCAAGAGACCCAGTACTTC. The encoded protein is CASSQDGMYQETQYF.

V gene TRBV10-2 combines with J gene TRBJ2-7; no clear D gene. CDR3 length: 14 amino acids. The V gene's germline CDR1 is WSHSY and CDR2 SAAADI. Between the trimmed V and J ends, which lost 6 bases and 3 bases, there was a span of 15 bases. The DNA for the CDR3 is TGCGCCAGCAGCTCGCGAATTCCGGACTACGAGCAGTACTTC. Translating it yields CASSSRIPDYEQYF.

This clonotype showed up just a few times. The J gene is TRBJ2-5, the V gene TRBV19; 10 nucleotides match TRBD2. The CDR3 extends over 16 amino acids. CDR1 LNHDA and CDR2 SQIVND come from the germline V gene (reference sequence). Germline trimming cut 3 bases from V and 2 bases from J; bases unmatched to any gene: 6. Written as DNA, the CDR3 is TGTGCCAGTAGTATGGGGGCTAGCGGGAGACAAGAGACCCAGTACTTC. Translation: CASSMGASGRQETQYF.

This chain connects TRBV5-1 to TRBJ1-6; a weak D match, TRBD1 (6 bases). The CDR3 is made up of 16 amino acids. From germline, CDR1 is SGHRS and CDR2 YFSETQ. V was trimmed by 5 bases and J by 6 bases, leaving 18 bases between them. The DNA for the CDR3 is TGCGCCAGCAGGGGGGAACCAGGGGTCGGTAATTCACCCCTCCACTTT. Its protein product is CASRGEPGVGNSPLHF.

This chain links TRBV5-5 with TRBJ1-6; D not resolved. CDR1 SGHKS and CDR2 YYEKEE come from the germline V gene (reference sequence). V was cut by 0 bases and J by 6 bases, with 13 bases left in between. The length of the CDR3 is 16 residues. This CDR3 reads CASSLDGNSLNSPLHF. The CDR3 DNA follows: TGTGCCAGCAGCTTGGATGGGAATTCCCTTAATTCACCCCTCCACTTT. The full variable domain, in which reference TRBV5-5 and TRBJ1-6 provide the parts outside the CDR3, is DAGVTQSPTHLIKTRGQQVTLRCSPISGHKSVSWYQQVLGQGPQFIFQYYEKEERGRGNFPDRFSARQFPNYSSELNVNALLLGDSALYLCASSLDGNSLNSPLHFGNGTRLTVT.

This chain joins TRBV11-1 and TRBJ2-7, with D perhaps TRBD1 (6 bases). The CDR3 runs 12 residues. Germline lookup yields CDR1 SGHAT and CDR2 FQDESV (reference sequence). Between the trimmed V and J ends, which lost 1 base and 7 bases, there was a span of 8 bases. CDR3 sequence reads: CASSLDQGEQYF. Here the CDR3 DNA reads TGTGCCAGCAGCTTAGATCAGGGGGAGCAGTACTTC.

This clonotype was seen only a few times. The J gene is TRBJ2-7, the V gene TRBV6-5, with TRBD2 matching over 7 bases. The trim removed 0 bases at V and 5 bases at J, leaving 13 bases unmatched. This CDR3 region has 17 residues. The germline V gene has CDR1 MNHEY and CDR2 SVGAGI. The CDR3 here is CASSYSNRVAGVHEQYF. The CDR3 DNA is TGTGCCAGCAGTTACTCGAACCGGGTGGCGGGAGTGCACGAGCAGTACTTC.

This clonotype has just a few counts. V gene TRBV30 combines with J gene TRBJ1-5; the D is unclear. The CDR3 runs to 13 residues. Germline V gives CDR1 GTSNPN, CDR2 SVGIG (reference sequence). V shed 6 bases and J shed 2 bases, with 11 bases lying between them. The CDR3 region is CACPGWGNQPQHF. CDR3 coding DNA: TGTGCCTGCCCAGGCTGGGGCAATCAGCCCCAGCATTTT.

This clonotype was detected many times. This chain uses TRBV5-1 with TRBJ1-5; D gene unclear. The CDR3 is 15 residues long. Between the trimmed V and J ends, which lost 0 bases and 1 base, there was a span of 8 bases. Germline CDR1 reads SGHRS; CDR2 reads YFSETQ. Here the CDR3 reads CASSLGGMSNQPQHF. The CDR3 nucleotides are TGCGCCAGCAGCTTGGGAGGGATGAGCAATCAGCCCCAGCATTTT.

V is TRBV20-1 and J is TRBJ1-5; D gene ambiguous. The CDR3 extends over 14 amino acids. Germline V lookup: CDR1 DFQATT, CDR2 SNEGSKA (reference sequence). V lost 3 bases and J 8 bases, leaving 17 bases between the germline ends. The CDR3 loop reads CSASIARSREPQHF. DNA of the CDR3: TGCAGTGCTAGTATCGCCCGGTCTCGAGAGCCCCAGCATTTT.

J is TRBJ2-1 and V is TRBV7-9, with 7 bases fitting TRBD2. The germline gives CDR1 SEHNR, CDR2 FQNEAQ (reference sequence). V shed 3 bases and J 6 bases; nucleotides not matched to a gene: 5. The CDR3 runs to 14 residues. The CDR3 is CASSLGLRGNEQFF. The CDR3 DNA reads TGTGCCAGCAGCTTGGGACTAAGGGGCAATGAGCAGTTCTTC.

The chain carries TRBV4-3 and TRBJ1-2; 9 bases match TRBD1. Germline values: CDR1 LGHNA, CDR2 YSLEER. Unmatched junction bases numbered 6, after V lost 0 bases and J lost 7 bases. The CDR3 runs 15 residues. As DNA, the CDR3 is TGCGCCAGCAGCCAAGATCAGGCGGACAGGGGTGGCTACACCTTC. As protein: CASSQDQADRGGYTF.

In its sample, this clonotype was seen many times. For the CDR3, the DNA is TGTGCCAGCAGTTTCGACCTCTACGAGCAGTACTTC. It specifies CASSFDLYEQYF. J is TRBJ2-7 and V is TRBV6-2 or TRBV6-3; D uncertain. CDR3 length: 12 amino acids. V was pared by 4 bases and J by 3 bases, with 7 bases between. The V gene's germline CDR1 is MNHEY and CDR2 SVGEGT.

This clonotype was recorded a few times. The V call is TRBV5-8, the J call TRBJ2-1, with a tentative D call TRBD1 (6 bases). This CDR3 contains 15 residues. The ends were cut back, 3 bases at V and 2 bases at J, with 12 bases in the middle. The germline V gene has CDR1 SGHTS and CDR2 YDEGEE. Here the CDR3 DNA reads TGTGCCAGCAGCTCAGGGGTGGGGACCTACAATGAGCAGTTCTTC. This gives the protein CASSSGVGTYNEQFF.

V is TRBV2 and J is TRBJ2-1, with a possible D match to TRBD2 (6 bases). Germline CDR1 SNHLY, CDR2 FYNNEI. This CDR3 is built from 14 residues. Trimming shortened V by 6 bases and J by 4 bases, and 13 bases separated the two germline ends. The CDR3 is CASRGGTGYNEQFF. DNA for the CDR3: TGTGCCAGCAGGGGGGGTACGGGATACAATGAGCAGTTCTTC.

Many counts were recorded for this clonotype. V and J are TRBV10-3 and TRBJ1-1; possible D gene TRBD1, 5 bases. Germline CDR1 ENHRY, CDR2 SYGVKD. The CDR3 runs to 12 residues. V shed 10 bases and J shed 3 bases, with 12 bases lying between them. The CDR3 DNA reads TGTGCCACCGGGACGGGTGACACTGAAGCTTTCTTT. Amino acids: CATGTGDTEAFF.

The chain has TRBV20-1 and TRBJ2-3, with 8 bases fitting TRBD1. Germline V gives CDR1 DFQATT, CDR2 SNEGSKA (reference sequence). This CDR3 is 14 amino acids long. The junction had 6 bases not matched to a gene; V was cut back by 4 bases and J by 3 bases. This CDR3 is CSATWTGRTDTQYF. The CDR3, as DNA: TGCAGTGCTACTTGGACAGGGCGGACAGATACGCAGTATTTT.

This clonotype was found many times. Here the CDR3 DNA reads TGTGCCTGGAGAAAGGGACAGGGATGGGAAGGCTACACCTTC. As protein: CAWRKGQGWEGYTF. This sequence joins TRBV30 and TRBJ1-2; 9 bases align to TRBD1. The CDR3 totals 14 residues. Germline V CDR1 and CDR2: GTSNPN, SVGIG (reference sequence). Trimming removed 3 bases from V and 8 bases from J; junction bases left unmatched: 10.

V is TRBV7-8 and J is TRBJ1-5, with D possibly TRBD1 on 5 matching bases. The CDR3 is made up of 17 amino acids. From germline, CDR1 is SGHVS and CDR2 FQNEAQ. With 5 bases removed from V and 0 bases from J, the gap between germline ends came to 17 bases. CDR3 nucleotides: TGTGCCAGCAGCCCCTCACCAGGGTCCTATAGCAATCAGCCCCAGCATTTT. Its translation: CASSPSPGSYSNQPQHF. Filled out from reference TRBV7-8 and TRBJ1-5, the complete variable domain reads GAGVSQSPRYKVAKRGQDVALRCDPISGHVSLFWYQQALGQGPEFLTYFQNEAQLDKSGLPSDRFFAERPEGSVSTLKIQRTQQEDSAVYLCASSPSPGSYSNQPQHFGDGTRLSIL.

The chain carries TRBV29-1 and TRBJ2-7; the match to TRBD1 covers 11 bases. The J segment lost 6 bases and the V segment lost 6 bases, leaving 7 bases of the junction unmatched. The CDR3 consists of 13 residues. Germline values: CDR1 SQVTM, CDR2 ANQGSEA. CDR3 nucleotides: TGCAGCGTAAGGACAGGGGGCGTGGGCGAGCAGTACTTC. It is translated as CSVRTGGVGEQYF.

This clonotype was seen many times. The chain employs TRBV12-3 or TRBV12-4 and TRBJ2-5; 8 positions match TRBD1. The CDR3 extends over 16 amino acids. Trimming at V came to 6 bases and at J to 4 bases, leaving 13 bases not matched to a gene. The CDR3 DNA sequence: TGTGCCAGCAGACCCAAACTACAGGGGGTAGGAGAGACCCAGTACTTC. It encodes CASRPKLQGVGETQYF.

This clonotype turned up a few times. The J gene is TRBJ2-3, the V gene TRBV5-1; TRBD1 might be the D (5 bases). V was cut by 1 base and J by 5 bases, with 14 bases left in between. Germline CDR1 reads SGHRS; CDR2 reads YFSETQ. CDR3 length: 15 amino acids. DNA for the CDR3: TGCGCCAGCAGCTTGAGAACAGGATGGGAAGATACGCAGTATTTT. Translation: CASSLRTGWEDTQYF.

The chain uses TRBV4-2 and TRBJ1-2; TRBD1 aligns across 7 bases. The CDR3 extends over 17 amino acids. V trimming: 0 bases; J trimming: 2 bases; junction bases outside the gene matches: 9. Germline assignment: CDR1 LGHNA and CDR2 YNFKEQ. As DNA, the CDR3 is TGTGCCAGCAGCCAAGAAGTGGGGAAACAGGGGAACTATGGCTACACCTTC. This codes for CASSQEVGKQGNYGYTF.

This clonotype showed up many times. V is TRBV20-1 and J is TRBJ1-2, with TRBD1 as a possible D gene (5 bases). The germline V and J ends were trimmed by 0 bases and 6 bases, with 11 bases remaining between them. CDR3 size: 13 residues. Germline V gene lookup returns CDR1 DFQATT and CDR2 SNEGSKA (reference sequence). CDR3 amino acids: CSARDREYDGYTF. CDR3 DNA: TGCAGTGCTAGAGACAGGGAGTATGATGGCTACACCTTC.

J is TRBJ2-7 and V is TRBV6-1; 7 bases map to TRBD2. The length of the CDR3 is 14 residues. From germline, CDR1 is MNHNS and CDR2 SASEGT. Losses at the gene ends were 8 bases for V and 6 bases for J; bases not matched to a gene: 13. CDR3 coding DNA: TGTGCCAGCCAAGGGAGGCGGGGGTCCGGCGAGCAGTACTTC. This gives the protein CASQGRRGSGEQYF.